The 6 T cell receptor beta chains presented below share a single source sample, sequenced in a study of beta chain features in type 1 diabetes. General study points: All four CD4+ subsets from Type 1 diabetes patients carried moderately but significantly shorter TCRB CDR3s.

Expressed TCRB transcripts were sequenced because the entire RNA isolate underwent reverse transcription. Sequenced by immunoSEQ multiplex PCR; TCRdb stores in-frame clones only, minus some. The sample carries 150,000 to 180,000 clones, about 9.3% recorded once. These receptors lack a known antigen. Input material: central memory CD4+ T cells from blood. These receptors all come from a man aged 30 to 39 with type 1 diabetes.

This clone occurred a few times. The chain uses TRBV7-2 and TRBJ2-1; 13 bases are shared with TRBD2. This CDR3 contains 16 residues. Germline V gives CDR1 SGHTA, CDR2 FQGNSA. Unmatched junction bases numbered 5, after V lost 5 bases and J lost 4 bases. CDR3 DNA: TGTGCCAGCAGCCCGACTAGCGGGAGGTGGTACAATGAGCAGTTCTTC. Translation: CASSPTSGRWYNEQFF.

This clone was counted only a few times. Other DNA sequences in the sample encode the same CDR3. The chain couples TRBV7-9 to TRBJ2-5; D not certain. Trimming took off 4 bases at V and 2 bases at J, with 2 bases between the two ends. This CDR3 spans 11 amino acids. The V gene's germline CDR1 is SEHNR and CDR2 FQNEAQ (reference sequence). CDR3 DNA sequence: TGTGCCAGCAGCTCACAAGAGACCCAGTACTTC. It encodes CASSSQETQYF. Filled out from reference TRBV7-9 and TRBJ2-5, the complete variable domain reads DTGVSQNPRHKITKRGQNVTFRCDPISEHNRLYWYRQTLGQGPEFLTYFQNEAQLEKSRLLSDRFSAERPKGSFSTLEIQRTEQGDSAMYLCASSSQETQYFGPGTRLLVL.

This clone was counted a few times. The chain links TRBV28 to TRBJ2-1, with TRBD2 identical over 8 bases. The ends lost 11 bases at V and 6 bases at J; junction bases unmatched: 6. Germline V gene data show CDR1 as MDHEN and CDR2 as SYDVKM. This CDR3 comprises 12 residues. This chain's CDR3 is CASGGGGNEQFF. The CDR3 nucleotides read TGTGCCTCCGGGGGGGGAGGCAATGAGCAGTTCTTC.

The V call is TRBV7-9, the J call TRBJ2-7, with D perhaps matching TRBD2 (7 bases). The germline V and J ends were trimmed by 1 base and 0 bases, with 10 bases remaining between them. Germline-derived CDR1 and CDR2 are SEHNR and FQNEAQ (reference sequence). This CDR3 has 15 amino acids. CDR3 nucleotide sequence: TGTGCCAGCAGCTTAGAGGGGGGGAGCTCCTACGAGCAGTACTTC. Residues: CASSLEGGSSYEQYF.

V is TRBV30 and J is TRBJ2-3; D is uncertain. From germline, CDR1 is GTSNPN and CDR2 SVGIG (reference sequence). CDR3 length equals 12 residues. The V and J ends lost 3 bases and 4 bases respectively, with 8 bases between them. Written as DNA, the CDR3 is TGTGCCTGGAGCGGTGTGGCAGATACGCAGTATTTT. Amino acids: CAWSGVADTQYF.

V usage is TRBV27 and J usage is TRBJ1-5; no clear D. Germline CDR1 and CDR2: MNHEY and SMNVEV (reference sequence). Trimming stripped 6 bases from V and 6 bases from J, with 15 bases between. The CDR3 runs to 14 residues. CDR3 region: CASSQFGRGQPQHF. The CDR3 bases are TGTGCCAGCAGCCAATTCGGACGGGGTCAGCCCCAGCATTTT.